This entry features one TCR beta chain sequence. Antigen unknown. This sample is part of a study of T cell responses to AZD1222 COVID-19 vaccine. Pooled samples include second doses given at about 4 or 12 weeks. Study-wide points: Spike was spanned by vaccine-associated CD4 TCRs, with dominance at 160-218 and 743-854.

Libraries were prepared by immunoSEQ multiplex PCR; TCRdb keeps only in-frame clonotypes and omits some of them. Of around 140,000 clones in the sample, about 90% were seen once. The CDR3 has 14 amino acids. V shed 6 bases and J shed 0 bases, with 11 bases lying between them. The V gene's germline CDR1 is KGHSH and CDR2 LQKENI. The clonotype comes from an adult who received the AZD1222 COVID-19 vaccine. The chain has TRBV18 and TRBJ2-5; D may correspond to TRBD1 or TRBD2 (6 bases each). The sample consisted of peripheral blood, taken 28 days after the second AZD1222 dose. The CDR3 sequence is CASSPGAYQETQYF. The CDR3 DNA reads as TGTGCCAGCTCCCCGGGGGCTTACCAAGAGACCCAGTACTTC.